One T cell receptor beta chain is described in this entry. TCRdb re-called the 5' RACE reads and catalogs CDR3 proteins one per entry, DNA excluded. The repertoire table contains about 350,000 distinct CDR3 sequences. The source of the sample is a study of monozygotic twins with inflammatory bowel disease. The CDR3 contains 16 residues. The germline CDR1 and CDR2 sequences are MNHNS and SASEGT. The specimen was blood. J is TRBJ1-3 and V is TRBV6-1. The origin of this receptor is a human donor with ulcerative colitis or Crohn's disease, or a healthy co-twin of an affected twin (not recorded which). The chain's CDR3 is CASSRGGGQTGNTIYF.